The source of this T cell receptor (beta chain) is a study of blood T cell repertoires in COVID-19. Looking at the study overall: Specimens from acute and convalescent COVID-19 originated in the United States, Italy and Spain.

Trimming cost V 2 bases and J 1 base, with 12 bases left between them. The CDR3 contains 15 residues. The germline CDR1 and CDR2 sequences are SGHKS and YYEKEE (reference sequence). Clinical histories supplied by participants themselves formed the basis of cohort assignment. Each recovered donor of Cohort 3 presented with two negative PCRs, clearance, or symptom resolution. Authors' data handling: Amplification with reference gene primers provided the estimates of nucleated cell counts. Profiling relied on immunoSEQ multiplex PCR, and the TCRdb table lists in-frame clones only, not all of them. V, J and clone size are those of that table, while D and trimming were read from the DNA. The data contain a few hundred thousand clones, approximately 85% of them singletons.

The sequence derives from a man aged 30-40 years who had recovered from COVID-19. The specimen was PBMCs or T cells enriched from blood (not recorded which). The rearrangement joins TRBV5-5 to TRBJ1-1; unclear D gene. CDR3 amino acids: CASSFTSTENTEAFF. The CDR3 region has the DNA TGTGCCAGCAGCTTTACATCCACCGAGAACACTGAAGCTTTCTTT. Full variable domain (missing parts from reference TRBV5-5 and TRBJ1-1): DAGVTQSPTHLIKTRGQQVTLRCSPISGHKSVSWYQQVLGQGPQFIFQYYEKEERGRGNFPDRFSARQFPNYSSELNVNALLLGDSALYLCASSFTSTENTEAFFGQGTRLTVV.